The 5 T cell receptor beta chains given below trace back to one sample, sequenced in a study of tumor and adjacent non-tumor tissue in lung cancer. A modified ARM-PCR protocol with three rounds of nested PCR amplified TCRbeta. TCRdb re-called the multiplex PCR reads through MiXCR, storing one row per CDR3 protein. The sample includes more than 90,000 distinct CDR3 sequences, around 64% seen only once; the top ten take about 16%. The template was RNA from unsorted bulk tissue. The sequenced material came from lung tumor tissue. These receptors all stem from a man aged 60 to 75 with non-small cell lung cancer.

Notes on this clonotype: An end of the junction does not agree with germline; a read error may underlie this. Here the CDR3 reads CASSHNTVELFF. Written as DNA, the CDR3 is TGTGCCAGCAGTCATAACACCGTGGAGCTGTTTTTT. This rearrangement joins TRBV6-5 to TRBJ2-2, with unresolved D. The CDR3 totals 12 residues. Germline V gene data show CDR1 as MNHEY and CDR2 as SVGAGI.

This clonotype occurred many times. The rearrangement links TRBV6-5 to TRBJ2-3; D perhaps matches TRBD2 (6 bases). Germline CDR1 reads MNHEY; CDR2 reads SVGAGI. Trimming left V 2 bases short and J 1 base short, with 7 bases between. The CDR3 has 14 residues. CDR3 amino acids: CASSYAGRTDTQYF. Here the CDR3 DNA reads TGTGCCAGCAGTTACGCGGGGCGCACAGATACGCAGTATTTT.

The rearrangement links TRBV4-3 to TRBJ1-1; D is ambiguous. The CDR3 runs to 13 residues. V lost 0 bases, J lost 8 bases, and 10 bases lay in between. Germline V lookup: CDR1 LGHNA, CDR2 YSLEER. The CDR3 region has the DNA TGCGCCAGCAGCCAAGATCTCCTAACCGAAGCTTTCTTT. Its protein product is CASSQDLLTEAFF.

Concerning this clonotype: Germline is not matched at one junction end, which may reflect a read error. This chain connects TRBV10-3 to TRBJ2-1, with 7 bases aligning to TRBD2. The CDR3 contains 14 residues. Germline CDR1 ENHRY, CDR2 SYGVKD. The CDR3 reads CTISEGRGYNEQFF. The CDR3 DNA sequence: TGTACCATCAGTGAAGGGAGGGGTTACAATGAGCAGTTCTTC.

The chain links TRBV28 to TRBJ2-5, with a tentative D call TRBD2 (7 bases). Trimming cost V 3 bases and J 1 base, with 9 bases left between them. Germline V gives CDR1 MDHEN, CDR2 SYDVKM. The CDR3 is made up of 14 amino acids. The chain's CDR3 is CASSLRGGQETQYF. The CDR3 bases are TGTGCCAGCAGTTTGAGGGGGGGCCAAGAGACCCAGTACTTC.